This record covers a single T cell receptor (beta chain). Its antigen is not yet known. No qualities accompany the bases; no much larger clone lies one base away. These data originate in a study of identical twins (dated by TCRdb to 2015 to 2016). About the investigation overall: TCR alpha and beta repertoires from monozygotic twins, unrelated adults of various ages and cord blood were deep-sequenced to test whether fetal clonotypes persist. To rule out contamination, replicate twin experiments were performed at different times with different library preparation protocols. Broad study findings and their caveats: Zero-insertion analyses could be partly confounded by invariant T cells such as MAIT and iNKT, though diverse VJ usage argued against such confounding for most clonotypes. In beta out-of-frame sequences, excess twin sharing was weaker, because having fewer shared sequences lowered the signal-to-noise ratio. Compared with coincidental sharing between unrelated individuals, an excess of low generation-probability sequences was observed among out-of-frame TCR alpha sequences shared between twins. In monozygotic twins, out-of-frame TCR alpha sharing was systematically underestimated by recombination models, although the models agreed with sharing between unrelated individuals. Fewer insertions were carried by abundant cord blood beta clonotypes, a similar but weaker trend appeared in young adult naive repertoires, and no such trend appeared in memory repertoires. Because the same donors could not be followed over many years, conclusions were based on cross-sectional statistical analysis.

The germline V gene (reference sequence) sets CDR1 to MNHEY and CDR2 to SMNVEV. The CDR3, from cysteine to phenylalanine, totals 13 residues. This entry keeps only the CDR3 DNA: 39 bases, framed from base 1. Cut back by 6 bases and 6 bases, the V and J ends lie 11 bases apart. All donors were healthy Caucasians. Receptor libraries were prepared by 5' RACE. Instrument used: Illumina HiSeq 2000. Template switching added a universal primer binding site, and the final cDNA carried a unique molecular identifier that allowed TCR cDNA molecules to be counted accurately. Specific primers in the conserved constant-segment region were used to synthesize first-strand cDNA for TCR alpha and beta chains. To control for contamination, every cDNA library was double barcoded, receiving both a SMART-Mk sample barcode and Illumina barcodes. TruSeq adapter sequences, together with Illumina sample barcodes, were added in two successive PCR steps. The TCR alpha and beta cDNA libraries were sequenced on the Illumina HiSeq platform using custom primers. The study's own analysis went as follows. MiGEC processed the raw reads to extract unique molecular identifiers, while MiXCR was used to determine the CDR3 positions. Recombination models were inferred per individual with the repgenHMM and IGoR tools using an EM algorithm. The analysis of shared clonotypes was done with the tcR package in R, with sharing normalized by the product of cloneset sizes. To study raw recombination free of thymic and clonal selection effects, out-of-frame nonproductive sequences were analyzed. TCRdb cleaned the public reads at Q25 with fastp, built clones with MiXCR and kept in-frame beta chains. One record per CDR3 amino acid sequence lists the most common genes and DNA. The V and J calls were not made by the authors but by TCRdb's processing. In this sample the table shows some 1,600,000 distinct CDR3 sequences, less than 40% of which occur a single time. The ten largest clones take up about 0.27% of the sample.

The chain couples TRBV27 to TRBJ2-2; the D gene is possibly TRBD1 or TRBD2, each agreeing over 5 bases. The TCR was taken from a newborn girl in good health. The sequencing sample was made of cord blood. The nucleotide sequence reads TGTGCCAGCAGCAACTTGGGGGCCGGGGAGCTGTTTTTT. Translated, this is CASSNLGAGELFF.